Shown below are 3 T cell receptor beta chains from a single sample sequenced in a study of molecular identifiers for immune sequencing clone quantification. MiXCR was run by TCRdb on the PCR reads, yielding one entry per CDR3 protein. Among 38,000 or so distinct CDR3 sequences, approximately 17% were seen once, and the ten largest hold approximately 6.7%. Input material: naive CD8+ T cells from blood, with Jurkat cell RNA spiked in. Subset denoted: FACS-sorted CD8+CD4-CCR7+CD45RA+ naive T cells. Source of these receptors: a human donor in good health. Some libraries in this study had Jurkat cell RNA spiked in.

This clonotype was seen a few times. The J gene is TRBJ2-7, the V gene TRBV15; 8 bases are a match to TRBD2. J gave up 2 bases and V 6 bases, and 6 bases lay outside the gene matches. The length of the CDR3 is 14 residues. Germline lookup yields CDR1 LNHNV and CDR2 YYDKDF (reference sequence). CDR3: CATREVAGTYEQYF. The CDR3 bases are TGTGCCACCAGAGAGGTAGCGGGAACCTACGAGCAGTACTTC.

This clonotype has at least ten counts. The chain has TRBV27 and TRBJ1-1; TRBD1 is a possible D gene (6 bases). CDR1 MNHEY and CDR2 SMNVEV come from the germline V gene (reference sequence). V lost 5 bases, J lost 4 bases, and 14 bases lay in between. The CDR3 length is 14 residues. This CDR3 reads CASSPTGGGTEAFF. The CDR3 DNA sequence: TGTGCCAGCAGTCCCACAGGAGGGGGCACTGAAGCTTTCTTT.

There are a few counts of this clonotype. The chain uses TRBV28 and TRBJ2-7; 14 bases line up with TRBD2. Per germline, CDR1 MDHEN and CDR2 SYDVKM. This CDR3 has 14 residues. The V gene end was trimmed by 6 bases and the J gene end by 6 bases; junction bases not matched to a gene: 4. The CDR3 sequence: CASSRTSGRIEQYF. The CDR3 nucleotides read TGTGCCAGCAGCCGGACTAGCGGGAGGATCGAGCAGTACTTC.